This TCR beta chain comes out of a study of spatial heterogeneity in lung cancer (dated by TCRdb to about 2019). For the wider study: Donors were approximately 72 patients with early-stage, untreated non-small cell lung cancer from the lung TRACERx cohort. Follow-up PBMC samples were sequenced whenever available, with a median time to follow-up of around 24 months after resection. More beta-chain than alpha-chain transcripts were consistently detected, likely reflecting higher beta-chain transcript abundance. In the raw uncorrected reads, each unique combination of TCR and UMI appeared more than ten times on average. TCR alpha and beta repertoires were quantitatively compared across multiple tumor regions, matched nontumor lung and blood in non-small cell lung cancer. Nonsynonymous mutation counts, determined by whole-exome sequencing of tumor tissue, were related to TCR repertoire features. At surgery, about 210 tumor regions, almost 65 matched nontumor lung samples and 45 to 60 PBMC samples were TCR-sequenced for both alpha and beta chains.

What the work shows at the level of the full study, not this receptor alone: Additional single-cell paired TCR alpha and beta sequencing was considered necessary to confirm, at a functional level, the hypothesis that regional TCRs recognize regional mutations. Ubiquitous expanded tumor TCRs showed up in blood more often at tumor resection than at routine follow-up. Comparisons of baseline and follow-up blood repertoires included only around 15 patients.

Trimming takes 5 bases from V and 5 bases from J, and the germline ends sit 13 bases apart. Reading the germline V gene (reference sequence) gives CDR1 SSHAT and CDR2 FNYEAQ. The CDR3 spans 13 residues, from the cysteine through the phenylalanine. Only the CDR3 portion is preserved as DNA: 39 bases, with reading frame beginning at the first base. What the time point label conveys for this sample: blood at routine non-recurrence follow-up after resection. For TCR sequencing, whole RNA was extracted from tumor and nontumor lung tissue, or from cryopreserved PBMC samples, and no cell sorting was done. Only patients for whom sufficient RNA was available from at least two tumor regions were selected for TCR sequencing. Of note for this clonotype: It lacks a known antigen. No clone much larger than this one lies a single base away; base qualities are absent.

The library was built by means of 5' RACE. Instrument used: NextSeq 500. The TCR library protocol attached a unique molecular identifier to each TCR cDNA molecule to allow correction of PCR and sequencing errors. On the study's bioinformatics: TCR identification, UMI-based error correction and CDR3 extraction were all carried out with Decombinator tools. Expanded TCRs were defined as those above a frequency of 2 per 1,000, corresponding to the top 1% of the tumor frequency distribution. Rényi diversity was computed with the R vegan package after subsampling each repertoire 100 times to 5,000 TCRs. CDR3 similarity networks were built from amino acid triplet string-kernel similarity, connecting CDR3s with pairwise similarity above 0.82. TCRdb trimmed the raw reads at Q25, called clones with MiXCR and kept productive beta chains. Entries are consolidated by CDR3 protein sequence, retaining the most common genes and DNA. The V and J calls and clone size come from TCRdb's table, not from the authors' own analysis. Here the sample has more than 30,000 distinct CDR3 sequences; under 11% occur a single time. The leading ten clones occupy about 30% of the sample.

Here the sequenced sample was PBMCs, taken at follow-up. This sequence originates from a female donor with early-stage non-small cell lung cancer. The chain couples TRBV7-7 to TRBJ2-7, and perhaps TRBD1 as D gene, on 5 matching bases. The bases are TGTGCCAGCAGCCTTGCAGGGTCTGACGAGCAGTACTTC. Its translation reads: CASSLAGSDEQYF.